This TCR beta chain was identified in a study of OX40 agonist ivuxolimab in advanced cancers. Study at large: Partial responses were achieved by three patients: one hepatocellular carcinoma, two cutaneous melanoma.

This CDR3 is built from 10 residues. The germline V gene encodes CDR1 DFQATT and CDR2 SNEGSKA (reference sequence). The germline V and J ends were trimmed by 7 bases and 7 bases, with 10 bases remaining between them. Concerning this clone: The target antigen is unknown.

Generated by immunoSEQ multiplex PCR, the TCRdb table keeps only in-frame clones and is missing some. Found here are 80,000 to 100,000 clones, 86% of them singletons; the top ten hold over 4.5%. General observations from the study: Several nonresponders also turned out to have low normalized T-cell clonal expansion.

Source: CD4+ or CD8+ T cells sorted from blood, taken in a trial of the OX40 agonist ivuxolimab. V usage is TRBV20-1 and J usage is TRBJ1-2, with a weak D call TRBD1 (6 bases). The sequence was collected from an adult with an advanced solid tumor such as melanoma, head and neck, liver or kidney cancer. CDR3 protein: CSVGGPGYTF. The CDR3 nucleotides read TGCAGTGTCGGGGGGCCTGGCTACACCTTC.